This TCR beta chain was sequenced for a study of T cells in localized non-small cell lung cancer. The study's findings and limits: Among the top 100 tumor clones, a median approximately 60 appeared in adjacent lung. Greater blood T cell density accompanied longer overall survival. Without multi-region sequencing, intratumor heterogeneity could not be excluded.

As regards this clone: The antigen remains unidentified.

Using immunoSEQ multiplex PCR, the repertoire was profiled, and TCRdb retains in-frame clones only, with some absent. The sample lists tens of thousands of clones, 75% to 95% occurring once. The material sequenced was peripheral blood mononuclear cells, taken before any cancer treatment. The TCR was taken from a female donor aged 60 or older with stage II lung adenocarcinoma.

CDR3 sequence reads: CASSLGRADTEAFF. CDR3 DNA sequence: TGTGCCAGCAGCTTAGGCAGGGCTGACACTGAAGCTTTCTTT. V gene TRBV7-2 combines with J gene TRBJ1-1; TRBD1 is a possible D gene (5 bases). The CDR3 is 14 residues long. Per the germline V gene, CDR1 is SGHTA and CDR2 is FQGNSA. Trimming removed 1 base from V and 3 bases from J, with 9 bases in between.